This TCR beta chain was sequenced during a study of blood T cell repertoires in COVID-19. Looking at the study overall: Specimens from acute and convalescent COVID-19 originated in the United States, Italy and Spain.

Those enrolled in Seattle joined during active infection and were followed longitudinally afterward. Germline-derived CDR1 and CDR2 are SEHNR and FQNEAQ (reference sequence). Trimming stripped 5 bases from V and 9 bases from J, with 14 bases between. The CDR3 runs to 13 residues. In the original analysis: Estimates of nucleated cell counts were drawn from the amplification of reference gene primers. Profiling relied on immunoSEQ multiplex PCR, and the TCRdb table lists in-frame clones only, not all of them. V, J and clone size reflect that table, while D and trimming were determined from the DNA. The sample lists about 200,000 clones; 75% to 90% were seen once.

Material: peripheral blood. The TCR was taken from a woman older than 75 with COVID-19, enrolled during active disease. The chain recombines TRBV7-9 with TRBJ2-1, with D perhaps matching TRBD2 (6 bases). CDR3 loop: CASSTPEEGEQFF. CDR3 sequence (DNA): TGTGCCAGCAGCACCCCAGAGGAGGGTGAGCAGTTCTTC. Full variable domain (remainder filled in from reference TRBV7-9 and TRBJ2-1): DTGVSQNPRHKITKRGQNVTFRCDPISEHNRLYWYRQTLGQGPEFLTYFQNEAQLEKSRLLSDRFSAERPKGSFSTLEIQRTEQGDSAMYLCASSTPEEGEQFFGPGTRLTVL.